This T cell receptor (beta chain) was documented in a study of T cells in tuberculosis. Profiled with immunoSEQ multiplex PCR; TCRdb holds only in-frame clones, not every one. The sample has 35,000 to 45,000 clones; roughly 95% are singletons. The germline gives CDR1 SGHTA, CDR2 FQGNSA. This CDR3 spans 14 amino acids. V was clipped by 3 bases and J by 5 bases; unmatched bases: 2. Time point meaning: new active TB diagnosis, blood taken before or within 7 days of starting treatment. Comments on this clone: Its specificity is not known.

Whole-study findings and limits: Classification accuracy was about 90% (AUROC approximately 0.89) with the GMM-specific repertoire.

The chain couples TRBV7-2 to TRBJ2-3, with 10 bases identical to TRBD2. The starting material was PBMCs, obtained at tuberculosis diagnosis. The TCR sequence derives from an adult with tuberculosis. CDR3 residues: CASSLSSGGDTQYF. The CDR3 nucleotides read TGTGCCAGCAGCTTGTCTAGCGGGGGAGATACGCAGTATTTT.